The 21 T cell receptor beta chains below were found in one sample sequenced in a study of blood T cell repertoires in COVID-19 (dated by TCRdb to 2019 to 2021). Libraries were prepared through the immunoSEQ multiplex PCR assay. TCRdb retrieved this table from immuneACCESS and kept in-frame rearrangements only. Not all clones are present; in checked studies, unresolved V genes account for under half, and no reason is known for the remainder. For this sample there are approximately 28,000 clones; roughly 90% appear just once. The ten largest clonotypes hold 2.8% of the sample. Sequenced input: peripheral blood. All receptors derive from a human donor in a cohort sampled during active COVID-19.

The rearrangement links TRBV5-5 to TRBJ2-3; the match to TRBD2 covers 10 bases. V dropped 4 bases and J dropped 2; count of bases not matched to a gene: 16. This CDR3 contains 19 residues. CDR1 and CDR2 from the germline V gene are SGHKS and YYEKEE (reference sequence). The CDR3 DNA is TGTGCCAGCAGCCGTATCGGGCTAGCGGGGGTGAGGGACACAGATACGCAGTATTTT. Its protein is CASSRIGLAGVRDTDTQYF. Complete variable domain (other parts from reference TRBV5-5 and TRBJ2-3): DAGVTQSPTHLIKTRGQQVTLRCSPISGHKSVSWYQQVLGQGPQFIFQYYEKEERGRGNFPDRFSARQFPNYSSELNVNALLLGDSALYLCASSRIGLAGVRDTDTQYFGPGTRLTVL.

This sequence joins TRBV5-8 and TRBJ2-1; unclear D gene. The CDR3 is 10 residues long. In germline, CDR1 is SGHTS, CDR2 YDEGEE. Deletions cut 5 bases from V and 10 bases from J, with 7 bases between. CDR3 bases: TGTGCCAGCAGACGGGTCGAGCAGTTCTTC. It yields the protein CASRRVEQFF. Full variable domain (rest looked up from reference TRBV5-8 and TRBJ2-1): EAGVTQSPTHLIKTRGQQATLRCSPISGHTSVYWYQQALGLGLQFLLWYDEGEERNRGNFPPRFSGRQFPNYSSELNVNALELEDSALYLCASRRVEQFFGPGTRLTVL.

J is TRBJ1-2 and V is TRBV28, with TRBD1 matching 9 bases. V lost 6 bases to trimming and J lost 6 bases; unmatched junction nucleotides: 5. Germline V gene data show CDR1 as MDHEN and CDR2 as SYDVKM. This CDR3 comprises 13 residues. The DNA for the CDR3 is TGTGCCAGCAGCCCCACAGGGGGCAATGGCTACACCTTC. Amino acids: CASSPTGGNGYTF.

The chain joins TRBV15 to TRBJ2-7, with D perhaps TRBD2 (7 bases). The CDR3 sequence is 15 residues long. Germline V gene lookup returns CDR1 LNHNV and CDR2 YYDKDF (reference sequence). Trimming took off 6 bases at V and 3 bases at J, with 18 bases between the two ends. The CDR3: CATRVGGTLNYEQYF. CDR3 in DNA: TGTGCCACCAGAGTGGGGGGGACACTTAACTACGAGCAGTACTTC.

V is TRBV2 and J is TRBJ2-7; D may be TRBD1 (5 bases). Trimming cost V 1 base and J 0 bases, with 10 bases left between them. The germline V gene has CDR1 SNHLY and CDR2 FYNNEI. CDR3 size: 15 residues. CDR3 in amino acids: CASSEGRQSSYEQYV. The CDR3, as DNA: TGTGCCAGCAGTGAAGGACGACAGAGCTCCTACGAGCAGTACGTC.

V and J are TRBV15 and TRBJ1-5; D ambiguous. V lost 3 bases and J 0 bases, leaving 9 bases between the germline ends. From germline, CDR1 is LNHNV and CDR2 YYDKDF (reference sequence). This CDR3 is 15 amino acids long. The CDR3 sequence is CATSRAPYSNQPQHF. The CDR3, as DNA: TGTGCCACCAGCAGGGCACCTTATAGCAATCAGCCCCAGCATTTT.

This chain uses TRBV29-1 with TRBJ1-2; 7 bases fit TRBD1. The CDR3 is made up of 14 amino acids. The germline gives CDR1 SQVTM, CDR2 ANQGSEA. The V and J ends lost 1 base and 8 bases, in that order; junction bases with no gene match: 10. The CDR3 DNA reads TGCAGCGTTGAAGTCCGGGACAGTGAGGTGGGCTACACCTTC. Residues: CSVEVRDSEVGYTF.

The rearrangement uses TRBV6-5 and TRBJ2-3; possibly TRBD2 for D (6 bases). The CDR3 runs 13 residues. V lost 6 bases, J lost 5 bases, and 12 bases lay in between. Per the germline V gene, CDR1 is MNHEY and CDR2 is SVGAGI. CDR3 amino acids: CASSRDLKDTQYF. The CDR3 nucleotides are TGTGCCAGCAGCAGGGACTTGAAAGATACGCAGTATTTT.

The chain has TRBV9 and TRBJ2-3; D is undetermined. This CDR3 spans 15 amino acids. CDR1 SGDLS and CDR2 YYNGEE come from the germline V gene. Trimming cost V 3 bases and J 0 bases, with 11 bases left between them. Here the CDR3 reads CASSALEPSTDTQYF. The CDR3 DNA sequence: TGTGCCAGCAGCGCTTTAGAGCCTAGCACAGATACGCAGTATTTT.

This clone occurred once. The rearrangement joins TRBV12-3 or TRBV12-4 to TRBJ1-2; possible D gene TRBD1, 5 bases. The CDR3 has 13 amino acids. The germline V and J ends were trimmed by 3 bases and 4 bases, with 9 bases remaining between them. The CDR3 sequence is CASSLGTFYGYTF. The CDR3, as DNA: TGTGCCAGCAGTTTGGGGACTTTCTATGGCTACACCTTC.

In DNA, the CDR3 is TGTGCCAGCAGCAGGAAGGGGGCGGGGATAGGGGATACGCAGTATTTT. This gives the protein CASSRKGAGIGDTQYF. The chain has TRBV9 and TRBJ2-3, with D possibly being TRBD1 (7 bases). The CDR3 covers 16 residues. CDR1 and CDR2 (germline): SGDLS, YYNGEE. V gave up 4 bases and J gave up 6 bases, with 21 bases separating them.

This rearrangement joins TRBV6-5 to TRBJ1-1; 8 bases fit TRBD1. V dropped 6 bases and J dropped 4; count of bases not matched to a gene: 4. The CDR3 extends over 13 amino acids. The germline gives CDR1 MNHEY, CDR2 SVGAGI. CDR3 region: CASRTGAFTEAFF. The CDR3 nucleotides are TGTGCCAGCAGGACAGGGGCGTTCACTGAAGCTTTCTTT.

The CDR3 protein is CASSEWDTYTDTQYF. CDR3 bases: TGTGCCAGCAGTGAATGGGACACGTACACAGATACGCAGTATTTT. The chain joins TRBV6-1 to TRBJ2-3; the D gene is possibly TRBD1 (6 bases). Trimming stripped 2 bases from V and 2 bases from J, with 11 bases between. This CDR3 is built from 15 residues. Germline CDR1 reads MNHNS; CDR2 reads SASEGT.

J is TRBJ2-5 and V is TRBV19, with 11 bases identical to TRBD1. CDR1 and CDR2 from the germline V gene are LNHDA and SQIVND (reference sequence). There are 16 residues in the CDR3. With V trimmed by 4 bases and J by 5 bases, 9 bases remained unmatched. CDR3 coding DNA: TGTGCCAGTAGTACCGGACAGGGGGCGAGTGTGGAGACCCAGTACTTC. Translating it yields CASSTGQGASVETQYF. Supplemented by reference TRBV19 and TRBJ2-5, the full variable domain reads DGGITQSPKYLFRKEGQNVTLSCEQNLNHDAMYWYRQDPGQGLRLIYYSQIVNDFQKGDIAEGYSVSREKKESFPLTVTSAQKNPTAFYLCASSTGQGASVETQYFGPGTRLLVL.

The rearrangement links TRBV19 to TRBJ2-4, with 8 bases matching TRBD1. The V and J ends lost 5 bases and 7 bases, in that order; junction bases with no gene match: 4. This CDR3 is 13 amino acids long. Germline V lookup: CDR1 LNHDA, CDR2 SQIVND (reference sequence). The CDR3 is CASSSGQGNIQYF. The CDR3 nucleotides are TGTGCCAGTAGTTCCGGACAGGGCAACATTCAGTACTTC.

The sample holds a few counts of this clone. The V and J genes are TRBV2 and TRBJ2-5; no clear D gene. Germline loops: CDR1 SNHLY, CDR2 FYNNEI. This CDR3 contains 12 residues. With 6 bases removed from V and 5 bases from J, the gap between germline ends came to 10 bases. CDR3 residues: CASSLQRETQYF. DNA for the CDR3: TGTGCCAGCAGCCTCCAGAGGGAGACCCAGTACTTC.

V and J are TRBV6-4 and TRBJ2-2; no clear D. The V and J ends lost 0 bases and 2 bases respectively, with 10 bases between them. This CDR3 contains 16 residues. Per germline, CDR1 MRHNA and CDR2 SNTAGT. Here the CDR3 DNA reads TGTGCCAGCAGTGACTCTCCGGCAGGCAACACCGGGGAGCTGTTTTTT. Amino acid sequence: CASSDSPAGNTGELFF.

This clone has a single count. The chain has TRBV24-1 and TRBJ2-2, with D maybe TRBD2 (6 bases). Germline-derived CDR1 and CDR2 are KGHDR and SFDVKD. The CDR3 length is 19 residues. V lost 0 bases and J lost 4, with 20 bases in between. The DNA for the CDR3 is TGTGCCACCAGTGATTTGCCGGACGCTCGGGACTGGACCACCGGGGAGCTGTTTTTT. As protein: CATSDLPDARDWTTGELFF.

V usage is TRBV15 and J usage is TRBJ1-4; D remains unclear. V was trimmed by 1 base and J by 3 bases, leaving 15 bases between them. The CDR3 runs 17 residues. Looked up from germline, CDR1 is LNHNV and CDR2 is YYDKDF (reference sequence). The CDR3 loop is CATSRGRGAKANEKLFF. In DNA form, the CDR3 reads TGTGCCACCAGCAGAGGACGCGGCGCCAAGGCTAATGAAAAACTGTTTTTT.

The chain recombines TRBV25-1 with TRBJ2-4, with a weak D call TRBD2 (7 bases). Germline V CDR1 and CDR2: MGHDK, SYGVNS. The CDR3 contains 14 residues. Trimming left V 2 bases short and J 6 bases short, with 11 bases between. This CDR3 is CASSERGGVNIQYF. Here the CDR3 DNA reads TGTGCCAGCAGTGAAAGAGGGGGGGTAAACATTCAGTACTTC. Supplemented by reference TRBV25-1 and TRBJ2-4, the full variable domain reads EADIYQTPRYLVIGTGKKITLECSQTMGHDKMYWYQQDPGMELHLIHYSYGVNSTEKGDLSSESTVSRIRTEHFPLTLESARPSHTSQYLCASSERGGVNIQYFGAGTRLSVL.

This clone is a singleton in its sample. The chain employs TRBV25-1 and TRBJ1-6; D remains ambiguous. There are 12 residues in the CDR3. V was cut by 8 bases and J by 9 bases, with 11 bases left in between. Germline-derived CDR1 and CDR2 are MGHDK and SYGVNS. The CDR3 DNA sequence: TGTGCCAGCCGGGATGCGGGTTCACCCCTCCACTTT. Translation: CASRDAGSPLHF.